Listed below are T cell receptor beta chains from one sample, sequenced in a study of blood T cells in healthy people across ages. Each CDR3 protein gets one entry after TCRdb re-called the 5' RACE reads with MiXCR. The sample lists some 670,000 distinct CDR3 sequences, about 50% seen once, with 13% in the top ten. The material sequenced was blood. Receptor source: a woman older than 75 in good health. CDR3s include the opening cysteine and the closing phenylalanine or tryptophan. Each record gives: D gene, clone size, J gene, V gene, CDR3 DNA, CDR3 protein. The D gene is left open where the match is weak. Part of the rows lack a size; the others show once, few, many or a class for expanded clones.

TRBD2 | NA | TRBJ2-1 | TRBV4-2 | TGTGCCAGCAGCCAAGGGTCTAGCGGTTACAATGAGCAGTTCTTC | CASSQGSSGYNEQFF
TRBD2 | once | TRBJ2-3 | TRBV7-9 | TGTACCAGCAGCAATAGCGGGGGCACAGATACGCAGTATTTT | CTSSNSGGTDTQYF
NA | NA | TRBJ1-3 | TRBV3-1 | TGTGCCAGCAGCCAAGGTCCGGCAAGCTCTGGAAACACCATATATTTT | CASSQGPASSGNTIYF
NA | few | TRBJ1-1 | TRBV7-6 | TGTGCCAGCAGCTCTATCGAAGCGGCTGAAGCTTTCTTT | CASSSIEAAEAFF
NA | many | TRBJ2-7 | TRBV27 | TGTGCCAGCAGTGCAAGAGGGCCCCCCCTGATCTACGAGCAGTACTTC | CASSARGPPLIYEQYF
NA | NA | TRBJ2-1 | TRBV7-9 | TGTGCCAGCAGCCAAGGACGAGCGCCCTACAATGAGCAGTTCTTC | CASSQGRAPYNEQFF
NA | NA | TRBJ2-5 | TRBV21-1 | TGTGCCAGCGGGGCCTTCCCCGGGGAGACCCAGTACTTC | CASGAFPGETQYF
NA | NA | TRBJ2-2 | TRBV20-1 | TGCAGTGCTAGAACAGGGATGCGGAACACCGGGGAGCTGTTTTTT | CSARTGMRNTGELFF
NA | few | TRBJ1-1 | TRBV20-1 | TGCAGTGCTAGAGATGAGGGGAAGGCGGGCGAAGCTTTCTTT | CSARDEGKAGEAFF
NA | NA | TRBJ2-1 | TRBV7-2 | TGTGCCAGCTGCCCCCCAGGGGTGTGCTACAATGAGCAGTTCTTC | CASCPPGVCYNEQFF
TRBD2 | many | TRBJ2-1 | TRBV4-2 | TGTGCCAGCAGCCAAGAAGCGGGGGGCAACAATGAGCAGTTCTTC | CASSQEAGGNNEQFF
NA | NA | TRBJ2-3 | TRBV6-5 | TGCGCCACCCATGGCACAGATACGCAGTATTTT | CATHGTDTQYF
TRBD2 | NA | TRBJ2-1 | TRBV28 | TGTGCCAGCAGAAACACGGGACTAGCGGGAGAGCAGTTCTTC | CASRNTGLAGEQFF
TRBD1 | NA | TRBJ2-7 | TRBV20-1 | TGCGGTGCTAGGACAGGGGGGAGCTCCTACGAGCAGTACTTC | CGARTGGSSYEQYF
NA | NA | TRBJ2-7 | TRBV15 | TGTGCCACCAGCAGAGATCAGCACGGGGGTTACGAGCAGTACTTC | CATSRDQHGGYEQYF
TRBD1 | NA | TRBJ2-5 | TRBV29-1 | TGCACCAGACAGGGGTACCAAGAGACCCAGTACTTC | CTRQGYQETQYF
NA | few | TRBJ1-6 | TRBV12-3/TRBV12-4 | TGTGCCAGCAGTTTAAGGTGGGAATCACCCCTCCACTTT | CASSLRWESPLHF
TRBD1 | NA | TRBJ1-2 | TRBV20-1 | TGCAGTGCTAGTGGGACAGGGGTGGACTATGGCTACACCTTC | CSASGTGVDYGYTF
NA | NA | TRBJ2-1 | TRBV7-3 | TGTTCCAGCAGCTTAACAGGCAATGAGCAGTTCTTC | CSSSLTGNEQFF
NA | many | TRBJ1-2 | TRBV12-3/TRBV12-4 | TGTGCCAGCAGTTTCGGCGGGCCTAACTATGGCTACACCTTC | CASSFGGPNYGYTF